Listed below are T cell receptor beta chains from one sample, sequenced in a study of vaccination effects on CD4 cells after COVID-19. Which antigens these TCRs recognize remains unknown. Only in-frame clones appear in the TCRdb table, and some are missing; sequencing was by immunoSEQ multiplex PCR. This sample has 20,000 to 25,000 clones, with roughly four fifths found just once. Sequencing was performed on CD4+ T cells from PBMCs cultured without peptide, taken before COVID-19 vaccination. All receptors come from a human donor who received a COVID-19 vaccine. CDR3s include the opening cysteine and the closing phenylalanine or tryptophan. The D gene is left open where the match is weak. Size tells how often a clone was seen (once, few, many) or the class of an expanded clone, and some rows leave it out.

size	V	J	D	DNA	CDR3
NA	TRBV29-1	TRBJ1-1	TRBD1	TGCAGCGTTGCAGGGGGCGCGACTGAAGCTTTCTTT	CSVAGGATEAFF
NA	TRBV6-1	TRBJ1-1	NA	TGTGCCAGCAGTGAAGCGGGTGGCGCATCGAACACTGAAGCTTTCTTT	CASSEAGGASNTEAFF
NA	TRBV7-6	TRBJ2-1	TRBD2	TGTGCCAGCAGCCCTGTCCCAGCGGGGGTTTACAATGAGCAGTTCTTC	CASSPVPAGVYNEQFF
NA	TRBV4-1	TRBJ2-5	NA	TGCGCCAGCAGCCAAGGTGGGACAAACCAAGAGACCCAGTACTTC	CASSQGGTNQETQYF
few	TRBV6-5	TRBJ1-2	NA	TGTGCCAGCAGTAGAGACCCTGGGGGATATGGCTACACCTTC	CASSRDPGGYGYTF
NA	TRBV2	TRBJ2-5	NA	TGTGCCAGCAGTTCCCCAGGGACTCCCGTCGGGACCCAGTACTTC	CASSSPGTPVGTQYF
NA	TRBV19	TRBJ2-1	TRBD2	TGTGCCAGTAGACAAACTAGCGGGGTCTACTCCTACAATGAGCAGTTCTTC	CASRQTSGVYSYNEQFF
few	TRBV27	TRBJ1-5	NA	TGTGCCAGCAGTTCATTAGGGCGATACAGGGATTCCAGCGGCCAGCATTTT	CASSSLGRYRDSSGQHF
NA	TRBV30	TRBJ1-2	NA	TGTGCCTTTGCAGATTTTAACTATGGCTACACCTTC	CAFADFNYGYTF
NA	TRBV2	TRBJ2-1	TRBD2	TGTGCCAGCAGTCCCCCCGGGAGGGCCGTCAATGAGCAGTTCTTC	CASSPPGRAVNEQFF
once	TRBV5-6	TRBJ2-7	NA	TGTGCCAGCAGCTTGGCGCAGGGTGTCGGCGAGCAGTACTTC	CASSLAQGVGEQYF
NA	TRBV4-3	TRBJ1-5	TRBD1	TGCGCCAGCAGCCAAGGAACAGGGGGGGCTGACAATCAGCCCCAGCATTTT	CASSQGTGGADNQPQHF
few	TRBV4-3	TRBJ2-2	NA	TGCGCCAGCAGCCAAGAGTTAATGGTTGACACCGGGGAGCTGTTTTTT	CASSQELMVDTGELFF
NA	TRBV24-1	TRBJ2-3	NA	TGTGCCACCAGTGATGTGGAGACGCAGTATTTT	CATSDVETQYF
NA	TRBV4-3	TRBJ2-7	NA	TGCGCCAGCAGCCAAGGTTCGCGGCGCGAGCAGTACTTC	CASSQGSRREQYF